The source of this T cell receptor beta chain is a study of blood T cell repertoires in COVID-19. Background on the study: The origin of the acute and convalescent COVID-19 samples was the United States, Italy and Spain. From T cells, B-cell-depleted T cells, or PBMCs came the material, which was cDNA or gDNA.

As handled by the study authors: The assay estimated nucleated cells by amplifying reference gene primers. Only in-frame clones appear in the TCRdb table, and some are missing; sequencing was by immunoSEQ multiplex PCR. V and J calls and clone size come straight from that table; D and trimming were deduced from the DNA. The sample includes about 300,000 clones, approximately 88% of them seen just once. Seattle's enrolled individuals joined amid active infection and were then monitored longitudinally. The sample was peripheral blood. The origin of this receptor is a woman aged 25 to 39 with COVID-19, enrolled during active disease.

The CDR3 DNA follows: TGTGCCAGCTCAAGCGGGACAAATTCACCCCTCCACTTT. Its protein is CASSSGTNSPLHF. The rearrangement uses TRBV18 and TRBJ1-6; maybe TRBD1 (6 bases). The ends were cut back, 5 bases at V and 7 bases at J, with 9 bases in the middle. CDR3 length: 13 amino acids. Germline V CDR1 and CDR2: KGHSH, LQKENI.